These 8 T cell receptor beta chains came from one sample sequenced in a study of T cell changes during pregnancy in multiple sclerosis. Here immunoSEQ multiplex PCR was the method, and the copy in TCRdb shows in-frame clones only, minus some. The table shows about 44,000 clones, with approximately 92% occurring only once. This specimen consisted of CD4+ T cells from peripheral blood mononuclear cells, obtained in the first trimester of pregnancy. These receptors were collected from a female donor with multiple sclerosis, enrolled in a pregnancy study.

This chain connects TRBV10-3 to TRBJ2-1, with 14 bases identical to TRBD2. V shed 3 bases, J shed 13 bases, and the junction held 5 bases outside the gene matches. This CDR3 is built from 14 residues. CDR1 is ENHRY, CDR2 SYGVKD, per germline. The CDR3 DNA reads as TGTGCCATCAGTGAAGGGACTAGCGGGAGAAATCAGTTCTTC. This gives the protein CAISEGTSGRNQFF.

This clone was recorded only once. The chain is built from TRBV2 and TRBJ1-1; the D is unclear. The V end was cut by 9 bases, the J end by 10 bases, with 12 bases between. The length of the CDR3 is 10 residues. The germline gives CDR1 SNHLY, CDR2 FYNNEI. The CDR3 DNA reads TGTGCCAGTGCGGGAAACGCAGCTTTCTTT. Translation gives CASAGNAAFF. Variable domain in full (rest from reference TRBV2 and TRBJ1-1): EPEVTQTPSHQVTQMGQEVILRCVPISNHLYFYWYRQILGQKVEFLVSFYNNEISEKSEIFDDQFSVERPDGSNFTLKIRSTKLEDSAMYFCASAGNAAFFGQGTRLTVV.

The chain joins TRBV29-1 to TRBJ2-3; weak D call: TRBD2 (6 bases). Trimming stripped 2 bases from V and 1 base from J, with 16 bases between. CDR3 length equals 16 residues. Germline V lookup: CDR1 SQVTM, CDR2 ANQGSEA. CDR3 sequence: CSVETAWGVGTDTQYF. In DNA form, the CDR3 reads TGCAGCGTTGAAACAGCTTGGGGGGTCGGCACAGATACGCAGTATTTT.

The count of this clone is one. For the CDR3, the DNA is TGTGCCAGTAGTATAGACTCAGGGATGAACACTGAAGCTTTCTTT. Protein sequence: CASSIDSGMNTEAFF. V and J are TRBV19 and TRBJ1-1, with a possible D match to TRBD1 (5 bases). The V gene's germline CDR1 is LNHDA and CDR2 SQIVND (reference sequence). This CDR3 is 15 amino acids long. V lost 0 bases, J lost 0 bases, and 8 bases lay in between. The full variable domain, rest sourced from reference TRBV19 and TRBJ1-1, is DGGITQSPKYLFRKEGQNVTLSCEQNLNHDAMYWYRQDPGQGLRLIYYSQIVNDFQKGDIAEGYSVSREKKESFPLTVTSAQKNPTAFYLCASSIDSGMNTEAFFGQGTRLTVV.

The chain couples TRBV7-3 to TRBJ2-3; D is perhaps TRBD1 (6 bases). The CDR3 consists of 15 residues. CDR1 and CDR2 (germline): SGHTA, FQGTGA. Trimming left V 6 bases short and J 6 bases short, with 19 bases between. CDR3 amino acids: CASSKGTPGLDTQYF. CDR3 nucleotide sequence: TGTGCCAGCAGTAAAGGGACACCAGGGTTGGATACGCAGTATTTT.

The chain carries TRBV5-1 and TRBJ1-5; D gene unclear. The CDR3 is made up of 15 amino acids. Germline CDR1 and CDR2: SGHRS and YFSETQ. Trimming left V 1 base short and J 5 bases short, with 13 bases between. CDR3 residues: CASSLLGRSDQPQHF. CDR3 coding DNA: TGCGCCAGCAGCTTGCTGGGGAGGTCGGATCAGCCCCAGCATTTT.

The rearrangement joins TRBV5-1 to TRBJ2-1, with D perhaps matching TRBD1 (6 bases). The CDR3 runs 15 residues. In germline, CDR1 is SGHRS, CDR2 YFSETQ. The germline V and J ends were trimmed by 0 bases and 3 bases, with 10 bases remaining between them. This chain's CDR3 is CASSLAGGIYNEQFF. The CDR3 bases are TGCGCCAGCAGCTTGGCTGGGGGCATCTACAATGAGCAGTTCTTC. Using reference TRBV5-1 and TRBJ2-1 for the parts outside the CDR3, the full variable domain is KAGVTQTPRYLIKTRGQQVTLSCSPISGHRSVSWYQQTPGQGLQFLFEYFSETQRNKGNFPGRFSGRQFSNSRSEMNVSTLELGDSALYLCASSLAGGIYNEQFFGPGTRLTVL.

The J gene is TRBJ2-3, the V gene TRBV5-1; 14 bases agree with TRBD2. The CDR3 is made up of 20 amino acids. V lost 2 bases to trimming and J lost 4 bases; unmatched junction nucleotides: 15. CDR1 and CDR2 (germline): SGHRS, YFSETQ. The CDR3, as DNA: TGCGCCAGCAGCTTTAATACCGGGACTAGCGGGAGTAGGAGGTCAGATACGCAGTATTTT. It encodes CASSFNTGTSGSRRSDTQYF.